What follows is one T cell receptor beta chain and its context. This specimen belongs to a study of blood T cell repertoires in COVID-19. Background on the study: Specimens from acute and convalescent COVID-19 originated in the United States, Italy and Spain.

The CDR3 runs to 14 residues. Germline V gene lookup returns CDR1 LGHDT and CDR2 YNNKEL (reference sequence). The V end was cut by 3 bases, the J end by 7 bases, with 13 bases between. It was during active infection that Seattle patients were enrolled and then longitudinally followed. Study processing details: Estimated nucleated cell counts came from reference gene primer amplification. Sequenced by immunoSEQ multiplex PCR; TCRdb stores in-frame clones only, minus some. The V and J calls and clone size are taken from that table; D and trimming were inferred from the DNA. The sample holds under 200,000 clones; around nine tenths are singletons and the top ten take less than 0.7%.

The sequence derives from a man aged 60 to 69 with COVID-19, enrolled during active disease. Sequences were obtained from peripheral blood. The gene calls are TRBV3-1 (or the pseudogene TRBV3-2) and TRBJ1-3; perhaps TRBD1 as D (5 bases). DNA of the CDR3: TGTGCCAGCAGCCAGATTGACAGTCCTAACACCATATATTTT. This encodes CASSQIDSPNTIYF.